Given below is one T cell receptor beta chain in context. The target antigen is unknown. Primers included in the PCR were 60 Vbeta and 13 Jbeta primers. TCRdb keeps only in-frame clones here, not all; method: immunoSEQ multiplex PCR. The sample has approximately 100,000 clones; about 80% are singletons. The sample belongs to a study of cytomegalovirus exposure and HLA in healthy donors. Study-wide background: A preliminary data release comprised roughly 80 million unique TCRs obtained from HLA-typed donors. The study's findings and limits: There were under 200 TCR beta chains listed as cytomegalovirus-associated. Association of a missense DCLRE1C variant with TCR beta V- and J-gene trimming was reported in a later analysis.

Trimming cost V 5 bases and J 5 bases; bases outside gene matches: 4. CDR3 length equals 14 residues. Looked up from germline, CDR1 is SGHAT and CDR2 is FQNNGV. The sequencing input was PBMCs. J is TRBJ1-3 and V is TRBV11-2; 9 positions match TRBD1. The clonotype comes from a female donor in good health and CMV-seronegative. This CDR3 reads CASSTNRGRNTIYF. For the CDR3, the DNA is TGTGCCAGCAGCACTAACAGGGGGCGAAACACCATATATTTT.